This entry describes one T cell receptor (beta chain). These data belong to a study of CD8+ T cells in alopecia areata. RNA was extracted and reverse transcribed into cDNA as the sequencing template. The protocol was immunoSEQ multiplex PCR, while the TCRdb copy is restricted to in-frame clones and leaves out a portion. The repertoire holds some 150,000 clones, with around 60% as singletons. Those with alopecia areata gave lesional scalp punch biopsies and peripheral blood. The CDR3 extends over 15 amino acids. Trimming pared 0 bases from V and 7 bases from J, leaving 13 bases between. From germline, CDR1 is SGDLS and CDR2 YYNGEE.

Material: CD4+ T cells sorted from blood, obtained at week 0. This rearrangement joins TRBV9 to TRBJ2-2, with D perhaps TRBD1 (6 bases). This receptor was identified in a human donor with alopecia areata. CDR3 nucleotide sequence: TGTGCCAGCAGCGTAGGGACCCCAGGGGACGGGGAGCTGTTTTTT. Translating gives CASSVGTPGDGELFF.